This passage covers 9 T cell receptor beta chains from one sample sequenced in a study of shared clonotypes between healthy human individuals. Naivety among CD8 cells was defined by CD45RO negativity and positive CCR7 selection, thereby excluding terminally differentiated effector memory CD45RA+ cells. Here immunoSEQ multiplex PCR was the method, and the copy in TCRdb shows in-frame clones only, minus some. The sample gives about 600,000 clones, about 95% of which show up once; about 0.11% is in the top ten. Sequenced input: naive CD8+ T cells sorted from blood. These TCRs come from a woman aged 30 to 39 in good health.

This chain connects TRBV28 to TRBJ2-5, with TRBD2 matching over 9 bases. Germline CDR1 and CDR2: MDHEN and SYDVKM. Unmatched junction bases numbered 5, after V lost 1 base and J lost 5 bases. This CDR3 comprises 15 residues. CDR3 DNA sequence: TGTGCCAGCAGTTTATTAGCGGGAGTGCTCGAGACCCAGTACTTC. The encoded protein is CASSLLAGVLETQYF.

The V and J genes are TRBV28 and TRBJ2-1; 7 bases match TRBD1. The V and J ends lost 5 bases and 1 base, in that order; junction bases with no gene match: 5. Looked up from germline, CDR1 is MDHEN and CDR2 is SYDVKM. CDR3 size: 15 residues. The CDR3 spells CASSVGTVSYNEQFF. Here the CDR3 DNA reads TGTGCCAGCAGTGTTGGGACAGTTTCCTACAATGAGCAGTTCTTC.

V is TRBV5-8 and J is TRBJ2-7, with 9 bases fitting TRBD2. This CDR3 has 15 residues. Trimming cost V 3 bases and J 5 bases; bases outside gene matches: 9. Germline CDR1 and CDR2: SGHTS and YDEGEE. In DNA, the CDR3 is TGTGCCAGCAGCTCGGGACTAGCAGAGACGGACGAGCAGTACTTC. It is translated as CASSSGLAETDEQYF.

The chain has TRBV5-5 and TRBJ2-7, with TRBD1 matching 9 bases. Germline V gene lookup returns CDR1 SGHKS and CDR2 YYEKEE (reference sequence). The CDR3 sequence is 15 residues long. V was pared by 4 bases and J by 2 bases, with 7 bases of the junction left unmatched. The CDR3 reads CASSVTGTGTYEQYF. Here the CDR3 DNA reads TGTGCCAGCAGCGTGACCGGGACAGGGACCTACGAGCAGTACTTC.

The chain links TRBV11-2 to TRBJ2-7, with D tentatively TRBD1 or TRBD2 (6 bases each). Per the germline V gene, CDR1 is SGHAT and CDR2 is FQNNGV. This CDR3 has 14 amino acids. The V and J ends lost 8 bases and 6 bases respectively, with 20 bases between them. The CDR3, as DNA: TGTGCCAGCGCCCCCGGGGGCAACAGTCTCGAGCAGTACTTC. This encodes CASAPGGNSLEQYF.

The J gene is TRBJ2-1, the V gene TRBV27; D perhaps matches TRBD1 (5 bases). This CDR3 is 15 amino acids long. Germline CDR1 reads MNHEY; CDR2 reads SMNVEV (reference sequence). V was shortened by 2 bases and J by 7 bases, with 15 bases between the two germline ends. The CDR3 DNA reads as TGTGCCAGCAGTTTAACCCACAGGTTGGAAAATGAGCAGTTCTTC. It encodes CASSLTHRLENEQFF.

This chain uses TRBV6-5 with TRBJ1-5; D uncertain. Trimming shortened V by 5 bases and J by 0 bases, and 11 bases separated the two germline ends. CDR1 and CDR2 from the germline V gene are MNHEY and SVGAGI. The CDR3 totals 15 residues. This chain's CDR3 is CASSSDGGSNQPQHF. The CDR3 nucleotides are TGTGCCAGCAGTAGCGACGGAGGTAGCAATCAGCCCCAGCATTTT.

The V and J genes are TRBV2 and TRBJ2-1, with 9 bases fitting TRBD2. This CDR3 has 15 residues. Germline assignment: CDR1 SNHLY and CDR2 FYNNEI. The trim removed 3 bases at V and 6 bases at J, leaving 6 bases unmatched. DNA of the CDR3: TGTGCCAGCAGTGATGGGACTAGCTCCGCCAATGAGCAGTTCTTC. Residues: CASSDGTSSANEQFF.

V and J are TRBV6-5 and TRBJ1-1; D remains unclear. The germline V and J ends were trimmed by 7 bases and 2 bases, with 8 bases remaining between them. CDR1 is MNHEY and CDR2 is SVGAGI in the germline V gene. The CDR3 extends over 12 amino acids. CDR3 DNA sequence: TGTGCCAGCAATACCGACAACACTGAAGCTTTCTTT. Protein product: CASNTDNTEAFF.